This T cell receptor beta chain was identified during a study of cytomegalovirus exposure and HLA in healthy donors. Study-wide results and limits: A later analysis found common viral pathogens apparently linked to several of the most significant clusters. Confirmation in vitro established that a few CMV-associated chains were specific for CMV antigens. Researchers reported in a later analysis that a missense DCLRE1C variant was tied to TCR beta V- and J-gene trimming.

About this clone: Antigen specificity is unknown.

The ends lost 0 bases at V and 7 bases at J; junction bases unmatched: 6. The germline gives CDR1 MGHRA, CDR2 YSYEKL. The length of the CDR3 is 16 residues. The primer mix had 60 Vbeta and 13 Jbeta primers. Libraries were prepared by immunoSEQ multiplex PCR; TCRdb keeps only in-frame clonotypes and omits some of them. The sample records about 70,000 clones, 68% being singletons. Sequenced sample: PBMCs. The chain is built from TRBV4-1 and TRBJ2-7; 13 bases line up with TRBD2. The sequence was obtained from a woman in her 30s in good health and CMV-seronegative. CDR3 amino acids: CASSQDRLAGGGEQYF. The CDR3 bases are TGCGCCAGCAGCCAAGATCGACTAGCGGGGGGTGGTGAGCAGTACTTC.